This TCR beta chain was recorded in a study of blood T cell repertoires in COVID-19. Background on the study: Italy, Spain and the United States were the sources of the convalescent and acute COVID-19 samples.

The method was immunoSEQ multiplex PCR; TCRdb's version includes in-frame clones alone and lacks a portion of them. The repertoire consists of some 190,000 clones, with 65% to 80% occurring once and the leading ten covering 17%. V was trimmed by 4 bases and J by 9 bases, leaving 11 bases between them. Germline lookup yields CDR1 SGDLS and CDR2 YYNGEE. The CDR3 is 12 amino acids. Material for sequencing was PBMCs or T cells enriched from blood (not recorded which). This TCR was recovered from a woman aged 50 to 65 with acute COVID-19. This chain connects TRBV9 to TRBJ2-1; no clear D. DNA for the CDR3: TGTGCCAGCAGCCCCGTGGGCGCTGAGCAGTTCTTC. Translation gives CASSPVGAEQFF.